This TCR beta chain was identified during a study of regulatory T cells in long-lasting Graves disease (dated by TCRdb to about 2021). Study-level background: Patients with newly diagnosed Graves' disease had been on antithyroid drugs for under 3 months. Patients with persistent Graves' disease were compared with patients with newly diagnosed Graves' disease using TCR sequencing and RNA sequencing of peripheral blood. The study was registered as a clinical trial and conducted in China. TCR sequencing covered 13 persistent and approximately 20 newly diagnosed Graves' disease patients, some 33 samples in total. The investigation overall reported the following: Only peripheral blood was studied, because thyroid tissue, the primary lesion, was inaccessible. The authors noted that the small sample size was a limitation that may lower accuracy. Preferential use of TRBV28, TRBJ1-2 and TRBJ2-5 was observed in persistent disease, whereas TRBV20-1 and TRBJ2-1 were favored in newly diagnosed disease. Only the TCR beta chain was sequenced and analyzed. Persistent Graves' disease patients showed lower TCR Shannon entropy and fewer highly expanded clones than newly diagnosed patients, suggesting clonal expansion. More public clonotypes were shared among persistent patients (about 2,800) than among newly diagnosed patients (966).

The label giving this sample's time point can be read as: newly diagnosed GD, antithyroid drugs for less than 3 months. For both TCR sequencing and RNA sequencing, RNA was extracted from PBMCs using TRIzol. The diagnosis of Graves' disease followed American Thyroid Association guidelines. Patients for the study were recruited at an endocrinology department in Xi'an, China. From each patient, approximately 10 milliliters of peripheral blood was collected into an EDTA anticoagulant tube. PBMCs were isolated by Ficoll Paque Plus density gradient separation without further T cell sorting. An Agilent 2100 Bioanalyzer and agarose gel were used to assess RNA quality, and a NanoDrop 2000 was used to measure RNA concentration. CDR1 SGHVS and CDR2 FQNEAQ were looked up in the germline V gene. Taken from cysteine to phenylalanine, the CDR3 has 15 residues. The CDR3 DNA has 45 bases and is translated from base 1. Trimming at the junction amounts to 0 bases on V and 4 bases on J, and the germline ends lie 12 bases apart.

The table lists this clonotype with many counts. The antigen this receptor binds is unknown. Qualities for individual bases were not recorded, and no much larger clone is one base off. The protocol used for the library was multiplex PCR. These reads were obtained on an Illumina HiSeq 4000. To build TCR beta libraries, CDR3 regions were amplified by Arm-PCR using iRepertoire HTBI primers. PCR products were gel purified before sequencing. Per the original workflow: Across samples, 60 to 70 TRBV and over 11 TRBJ segments were identified and used for gene usage analysis of CDR3 amino acid clonotypes. COPE and FqMerger were used to merge filtered high-quality paired reads into contigs. BLAST was used to align contigs to IMGT TRBV, TRBD and TRBJ reference genes, with CDR3 defined following IMGT. Highly expanded clones were defined as clonotypes with a frequency above 0.1%. Shannon entropy served as the measure of repertoire diversity, while the Gini coefficient captured V-J evenness. Clonotypes shared by more than one individual were considered public. TCRdb took the public reads, trimmed them with fastp at Q25, ran MiXCR for clone calling and kept in-frame beta chains. Duplicate CDR3 protein sequences are folded into a single record with the most common DNA and genes. The V and J calls shown here were made by TCRdb, not taken from the authors' results. The sample table records almost 450,000 distinct CDR3 sequences; roughly 15% of these occur just once. The top ten constitute about 11% of the sample.

This same sample was also taken into another study, of T cells in Graves' hyperthyroidism and ophthalmopathy. In that second paper, the authors write: A patient counted as having stable Graves' hyperthyroidism if no progression to ophthalmopathy occurred over 18 months of follow-up. Hyperthyroidism patients were newly diagnosed, with disease duration under 2 months, and aged 18 to 65 years. Exclusion was applied to patients with uncontrolled infections, other autoimmune diseases, pregnancy or lactation. Clinical symptoms, serum thyroxine and TRAb, thyroid ultrasound, and orbital computed tomography formed the basis for the diagnoses. For the first round of RT-PCR on the TCR CDR3, the HTBI primer set was used together with the Qiagen OneStep RT-PCR kit. Blood samples also contained most of the expanded thyroid clonotypes (frequency above 0.001), which suggests that blood repertoires may reflect thyroid immune responses. In cross-validation, a model built on a 13 V-J signature told ophthalmopathy apart from stable hyperthyroidism with approximately 90% sensitivity and roughly 83% specificity, and in testing the same model reached 80%/75%. In validation, the model predicted progression to ophthalmopathy a median of roughly 6.1 months before onset, with 70% to 71% sensitivity and almost 75% specificity. TCR V-J signatures able to tell the groups apart were searched for in a discovery cohort of 100 patients, of whom under 45 had Graves' ophthalmopathy and about 60 had stable Graves' hyperthyroidism. Whether ophthalmopathy could be predicted prospectively was tested in an independent validation cohort made up of approximately 19 hyperthyroidism patients plus 17 patients who later progressed to ophthalmopathy. The 75 to 100 discovery patients were divided at random into training and test sets in a 7:3 ratio. Thyroid tissue and blood T-cell repertoires from about 6 Graves' hyperthyroidism patients were also compared in the study. After sampling, hyperthyroidism patients received methimazole starting at 30 mg daily, and ophthalmopathy patients received high-dose intravenous methylprednisolone. A second multiplex PCR round built the libraries, followed by size selection and purification. Sequencing of the libraries was done on an Illumina HiSeq2000 using paired-end 100 bp reads. SOAPnuke was used to process the raw data, removing reads that contained adapters or uncalled bases, had a mean Phred below 15, or lacked an exact match to the constant primer or identifier. High-quality paired reads were merged with COPE v1.2.5, and unique nucleotide sequences were defined as clonotypes. Clonotypes were aligned to IMGT TRBV, TRBD and TRBJ reference segments using MiTCR v1.1. The analysis was restricted to V-J combinations with a frequency above 0.0001, which together covered 99% to 99.2% of the repertoires. The TCS score was defined as the ratio of F50 (clonal expansion) to E x V (chaos), calculated using BLOSUM62-based TCRdist between CDR3 peptides within each V-J. Welch's t-statistics and random forest reduced some 510 V-J features to 10 to 15, which were used in a naive Bayes classifier (R e1071). Sample size was not statistically predetermined, and blinding of investigators to group allocation was not performed. According to the paper, TCR Vbeta CDR3 sequencing was carried out on 135 peripheral blood samples, which came from more than 40 ophthalmopathy, approximately 78 hyperthyroidism and roughly 17 progressor patients.

The source material was peripheral blood mononuclear cells (PBMCs), sampled at new diagnosis, from a patient treated with antithyroid drugs. The clonotype comes from a woman under 40 with Graves disease. Donor details come from another sample of the same person, matched by shared clones. The rearrangement combines TRBV7-8 with TRBJ1-1, and the D gene may be TRBD1, 5 bases matching. The DNA sequence is given as TGTGCCAGCAGCTTAGCTGGGCAGGGCGGCACTGAAGCTTTCTTT. Its amino acids are CASSLAGQGGTEAFF.